This is a list of T cell receptor beta chains from one sample in a study of T cell responses to AZD1222 COVID-19 vaccine. Method: immunoSEQ multiplex PCR; TCRdb's copy keeps in-frame clones and lacks some. The sample includes some 140,000 clones, around 93% of them seen just once. The sample here was peripheral blood, taken on day 0 of AZD1222 vaccination. These receptors all stem from an adult in good health. Each CDR3 is given with its conserved first and last residue. The D gene is left open where the match is weak. Rows give clone size only sometimes, using once, few, many, or a class for an expanded clone.

V: TRBV19; size: -; J: TRBJ1-5; D: -; DNA: TGTGCCACATCCGGGGCAGGGCCCCCCAATCAGCCCCAGCATTTT; CDR3: CATSGAGPPNQPQHF
V: TRBV5-4; size: once; J: TRBJ2-5; D: -; DNA: TGTGCCAGCAGTCAGGGGGGGGACGGGGAGACCCAGTACTTC; CDR3: CASSQGGDGETQYF
V: TRBV5-1; size: -; J: TRBJ2-7; D: -; DNA: TGCGCCAGCGCCGATCCACAGGGTGGTTACGAGCAGTACTTC; CDR3: CASADPQGGYEQYF
V: TRBV28; size: -; J: TRBJ1-4; D: -; DNA: TGTGCCAGCAAGTCGGGGATGGGGAATGAAAAACTGTTTTTT; CDR3: CASKSGMGNEKLFF
V: TRBV9; size: -; J: TRBJ2-1; D: TRBD2; DNA: TGTGCCAGCAGCGTAAGCGGGGGCTCCTACAATGAGCAGTTCTTC; CDR3: CASSVSGGSYNEQFF
V: TRBV10-1; size: -; J: TRBJ2-7; D: -; DNA: TGCGCCAGCAGTGAGTCTGGCGGGGTTCGGCCCTACGAGCAGTACTTC; CDR3: CASSESGGVRPYEQYF
V: TRBV15; size: once; J: TRBJ1-5; D: -; DNA: TGTGCCACCAGCAGGGACAGCGTTAATCAGCCCCAGCATTTT; CDR3: CATSRDSVNQPQHF
V: TRBV21-1; size: once; J: TRBJ2-7; D: -; DNA: TGTGCCAGCAGCAAAGCGAGACAGAAGTACGAGCAGTACTTC; CDR3: CASSKARQKYEQYF
V: TRBV15; size: -; J: TRBJ1-5; D: -; DNA: TGTGCCACCAGCAGCCGGCAGGAGGGTCAGCCCCAGCATTTT; CDR3: CATSSRQEGQPQHF
V: TRBV7-9; size: once; J: TRBJ2-5; D: TRBD1; DNA: TGTGCCAGCACCCCAGGGGGCAGGGAGACCCAGTACTTC; CDR3: CASTPGGRETQYF
V: TRBV7-6; size: -; J: TRBJ1-6; D: TRBD1; DNA: TGTGCCAGCAGCTCCTTGGGACAGATCAATTCACCCCTCCACTTT; CDR3: CASSSLGQINSPLHF
V: TRBV9; size: once; J: TRBJ2-1; D: TRBD2; DNA: TGTGCCAGCAGCCTAACTAACCTAGCGGGAGATGAGCAGTTCTTC; CDR3: CASSLTNLAGDEQFF
V: TRBV10-1; size: -; J: TRBJ2-6; D: -; DNA: TGCGCCAGCAGCCCCTCTGGGGCCAACGTCCTGACTTTC; CDR3: CASSPSGANVLTF
V: TRBV4-1; size: -; J: TRBJ2-1; D: -; DNA: TGCGCCAGCAGCCAAGGCCTAGAAGGCTCCTACAATGAGCAGTTCTTC; CDR3: CASSQGLEGSYNEQFF
V: TRBV20-1; size: -; J: TRBJ2-7; D: -; DNA: TGCAGTGCTAGTTTTTGGTGGGGGACGTCCTACGAGCAGTACTTC; CDR3: CSASFWWGTSYEQYF
V: TRBV7-8; size: -; J: TRBJ1-2; D: -; DNA: TGTGCCAGCAGCTTAACGGGATATGGCTACACCTTC; CDR3: CASSLTGYGYTF
V: TRBV6-5; size: -; J: TRBJ2-6; D: -; DNA: TGTGCCACAAAGGTGGCTGGGGCCAACGTCCTGACTTTC; CDR3: CATKVAGANVLTF
V: TRBV29-1; size: -; J: TRBJ1-3; D: -; DNA: TGCAGCGTGAAAGGACAGTACTCTGGAAACACCATATATTTT; CDR3: CSVKGQYSGNTIYF
V: TRBV19; size: -; J: TRBJ1-2; D: -; DNA: TGTGCCAGTAGTAAGGACTATGGCTACACCTTC; CDR3: CASSKDYGYTF
V: TRBV18; size: -; J: TRBJ2-3; D: -; DNA: TGTGCCAGCTCACCGGCAGGCAGCGCAGATACGCAGTATTTT; CDR3: CASSPAGSADTQYF
V: TRBV7-3; size: -; J: TRBJ2-3; D: TRBD2; DNA: TGTGCCAGCAGCTTAACACTAGCGGGAGCCTCAGATACGCAGTATTTT; CDR3: CASSLTLAGASDTQYF
V: TRBV7-8; size: -; J: TRBJ1-6; D: -; DNA: TGTGCCAGCAGCTTATCCCCAAGCTCACCCCTCCACTTT; CDR3: CASSLSPSSPLHF
V: TRBV19; size: -; J: TRBJ1-2; D: TRBD1; DNA: TGTGCCAGTAGTCCCCCCCGATGGGGACAGGGGAGCTATGGCTACACCTTC; CDR3: CASSPPRWGQGSYGYTF
V: TRBV7-6; size: -; J: TRBJ1-1; D: -; DNA: TGTGCCAGCAGCAGAGGGGCAGACCTGAACACTGAAGCTTTCTTT; CDR3: CASSRGADLNTEAFF
V: TRBV10-1; size: -; J: TRBJ2-2; D: -; DNA: TGCGCCAGCAATAGGGGGGACGGTAACACCGGGGAGCTGTTTTTT; CDR3: CASNRGDGNTGELFF
V: TRBV15; size: -; J: TRBJ1-2; D: TRBD1; DNA: TGTGCCACCAGCAGAGGAGGGGACAGGGAAAACTATGGCTACACCTTC; CDR3: CATSRGGDRENYGYTF
V: TRBV6-5; size: -; J: TRBJ2-3; D: -; DNA: TGTGCCAGCAGCCCGGGTCCAGATACGCAGTATTTT; CDR3: CASSPGPDTQYF
V: TRBV9; size: -; J: TRBJ2-7; D: -; DNA: TGTGCCAGCAGCGTAGGGACGGTAGATTACGAGCAGTACTTC; CDR3: CASSVGTVDYEQYF
V: TRBV7-2; size: -; J: TRBJ1-1; D: TRBD1; DNA: TGTGCCAGCAGCACCCAGGGGGACACTGAAGCTTTCTTT; CDR3: CASSTQGDTEAFF
V: TRBV19; size: -; J: TRBJ2-7; D: TRBD2; DNA: TGTGCCAGTAGTGTTAGCGGGAGGTATGAAGAGCAGTACTTC; CDR3: CASSVSGRYEEQYF
V: TRBV24-1; size: -; J: TRBJ1-2; D: -; DNA: TGTGCCACCAGTGTTACCGACAGCTATGGCTACACCTTC; CDR3: CATSVTDSYGYTF
V: TRBV5-1; size: -; J: TRBJ1-1; D: TRBD1; DNA: TGCGCCAGCAGCCCCTCCGACAGGGTGAGCACTGAAGCTTTCTTT; CDR3: CASSPSDRVSTEAFF
V: TRBV20-1; size: once; J: TRBJ1-6; D: -; DNA: TGCAGTGCTAGTCACGGGTTTGGTTCCTATAATTCACCCCTCCACTTT; CDR3: CSASHGFGSYNSPLHF
V: TRBV11-2; size: -; J: TRBJ1-3; D: -; DNA: TGTGCCAGCAGCTTAGGACGGGTGTTTCGCTCTGGAAACACCATATATTTT; CDR3: CASSLGRVFRSGNTIYF
V: TRBV11-3; size: few; J: TRBJ1-1; D: TRBD1; DNA: TGTGCCAGCAGAGGGACAGGGATGAACACTGAAGCTTTCTTT; CDR3: CASRGTGMNTEAFF
V: TRBV5-1; size: -; J: TRBJ2-5; D: -; DNA: TGCGCCAGCAGCTTCCTAGAGACCCAGTACTTC; CDR3: CASSFLETQYF
V: TRBV6-5; size: -; J: TRBJ1-4; D: TRBD1; DNA: TGTGCCAGCAGTTGGGACAGGACCGAAAAACTGTTTTTT; CDR3: CASSWDRTEKLFF
V: TRBV5-6; size: -; J: TRBJ1-2; D: TRBD1; DNA: TGTGCCAGCGGGATGGGACAGGGGGGCGATGGCTACACCTTC; CDR3: CASGMGQGGDGYTF
V: TRBV7-3; size: -; J: TRBJ2-1; D: TRBD2; DNA: TGTGCCAGCAGCGCGCGGACTAGCGGATCTTACAATGAGCAGTTCTTC; CDR3: CASSARTSGSYNEQFF
V: TRBV4-1; size: -; J: TRBJ2-5; D: -; DNA: TGCGCCAGCAGTAGGACACTCCAAGAGACCCAGTACTTC; CDR3: CASSRTLQETQYF
V: TRBV11-3; size: -; J: TRBJ2-6; D: -; DNA: TGTGCCAGCAGCTTGGGTGGTGGGGCCAACGTCCTGACTTTC; CDR3: CASSLGGGANVLTF